The TCR beta chain described here comes from a study of T cells in narcolepsy. Study-level findings and limits: Reportedly, autoreactive clonotypes were serially detected in patients' blood but not controls'. Same-patient CSF and blood CD4+ T cell clonotypes included HCRT-specific and TRIB2-specific autoreactive ones. Some memory CD4+ repertoires had no autoreactive clone sequences.

With 2 bases clipped from V and 5 bases from J, the junction kept 6 bases outside the gene matches. Germline V CDR1 and CDR2: SGHNT, YYREEE (reference sequence). The CDR3 length is 15 residues. In regard to this clone: What it binds is unknown.

The assay was immunoSEQ multiplex PCR, and TCRdb's table has in-frame clones only and misses some. The sample holds about 30,000 clones, 65% to 90% seen once. This receptor was taken from a human donor with narcolepsy. The source material was CD45RA- memory CD4+ T cells from PBMCs. The chain joins TRBV5-4 to TRBJ2-1, with 8 bases identical to TRBD2. CDR3 region: CASSFPAGGHNEQFF. The CDR3, as DNA: TGTGCCAGCAGCTTCCCCGCGGGGGGACACAATGAGCAGTTCTTC.